This T cell receptor beta chain appears in the sequencing data of a study of blood T cell repertoires in COVID-19. Adults between roughly 18 and 89 years of age took part from about two dozen US areas. The study assigned cohorts using participant-reported clinical history. As processed by the authors: Amplified reference gene primers provided the basis for estimating nucleated cell counts. The method was immunoSEQ multiplex PCR; TCRdb's version includes in-frame clones alone and lacks a portion of them. V, J and clone size were drawn from that table, and D and trimming were deduced from the DNA. Here the sample spans 400,000 to 500,000 clones, nearly 90% being singletons. Unmatched junction bases numbered 4, after V lost 5 bases and J lost 5 bases. The CDR3 has 13 amino acids. Germline loops: CDR1 MNHEY, CDR2 SMNVEV (reference sequence).

The material sequenced was PBMCs or T cells enriched from blood (not recorded which). This TCR was recovered from a woman between 18 and 30 years old who had been exposed to COVID-19. J is TRBJ1-1 and V is TRBV27, with 8 bases fitting TRBD1. The CDR3 region is CASSLDRVTEAFF. The CDR3 nucleotides are TGTGCCAGCAGTCTGGACAGGGTTACTGAAGCTTTCTTT.